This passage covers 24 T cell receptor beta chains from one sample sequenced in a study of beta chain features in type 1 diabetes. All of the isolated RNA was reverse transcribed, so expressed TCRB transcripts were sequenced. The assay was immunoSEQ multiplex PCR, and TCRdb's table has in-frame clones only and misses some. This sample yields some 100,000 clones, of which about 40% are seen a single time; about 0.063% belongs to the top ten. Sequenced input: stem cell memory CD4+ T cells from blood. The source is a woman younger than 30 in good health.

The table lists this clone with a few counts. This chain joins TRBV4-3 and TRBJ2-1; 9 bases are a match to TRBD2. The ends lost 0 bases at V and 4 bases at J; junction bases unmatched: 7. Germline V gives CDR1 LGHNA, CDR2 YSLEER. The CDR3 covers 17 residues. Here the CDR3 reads CASSQDFRTSEYNEQFF. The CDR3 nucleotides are TGCGCCAGCAGCCAAGATTTTCGGACTAGCGAGTACAATGAGCAGTTCTTC.

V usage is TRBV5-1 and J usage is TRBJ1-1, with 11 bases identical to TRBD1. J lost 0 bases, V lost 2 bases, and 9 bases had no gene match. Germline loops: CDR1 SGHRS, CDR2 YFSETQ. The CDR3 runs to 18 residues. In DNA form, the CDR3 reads TGCGCCAGCAGCTTCCGTCCGGGACAGGGGGAGATGAACACTGAAGCTTTCTTT. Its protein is CASSFRPGQGEMNTEAFF.

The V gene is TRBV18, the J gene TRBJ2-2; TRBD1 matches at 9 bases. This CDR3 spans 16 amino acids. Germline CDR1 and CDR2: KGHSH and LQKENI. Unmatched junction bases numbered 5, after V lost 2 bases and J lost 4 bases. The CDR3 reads CASSPWTGVGTGELFF. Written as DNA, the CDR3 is TGTGCCAGCTCACCATGGACAGGGGTTGGCACCGGGGAGCTGTTTTTT.

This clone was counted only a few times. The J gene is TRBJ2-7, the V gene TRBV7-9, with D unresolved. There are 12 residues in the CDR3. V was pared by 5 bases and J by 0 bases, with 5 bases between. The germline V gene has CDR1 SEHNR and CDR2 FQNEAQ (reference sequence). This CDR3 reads CASSPISYEQYF. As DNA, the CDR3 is TGTGCCAGCAGCCCTATCTCCTACGAGCAGTACTTC.

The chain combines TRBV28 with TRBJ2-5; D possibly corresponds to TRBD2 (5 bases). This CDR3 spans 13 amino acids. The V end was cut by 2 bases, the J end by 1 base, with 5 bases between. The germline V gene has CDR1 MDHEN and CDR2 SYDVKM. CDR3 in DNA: TGTGCCAGCAGTTTAACTAGCCAAGAGACCCAGTACTTC. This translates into CASSLTSQETQYF.

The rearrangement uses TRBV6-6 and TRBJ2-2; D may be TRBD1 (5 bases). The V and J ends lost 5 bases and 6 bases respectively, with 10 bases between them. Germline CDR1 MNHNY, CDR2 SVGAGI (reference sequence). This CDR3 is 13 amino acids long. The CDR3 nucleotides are TGTGCCAGCAGTGACAGAGTGCCCGGGGAGCTGTTTTTT. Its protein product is CASSDRVPGELFF.

CDR3 nucleotides: TGCGCCAGCAGCTTGATTTCAGGGGTAGACCAGCCCCAGCATTTT. This sequence encodes CASSLISGVDQPQHF. The chain links TRBV5-1 to TRBJ1-5; possibly TRBD1 for D (6 bases). V shed 1 base and J shed 7 bases, with 15 bases lying between them. Germline V gene data show CDR1 as SGHRS and CDR2 as YFSETQ. CDR3 length: 15 residues. Based on the CDR3 plus reference TRBV5-1 and TRBJ1-5, the full variable domain is KAGVTQTPRYLIKTRGQQVTLSCSPISGHRSVSWYQQTPGQGLQFLFEYFSETQRNKGNFPGRFSGRQFSNSRSEMNVSTLELGDSALYLCASSLISGVDQPQHFGDGTRLSIL.

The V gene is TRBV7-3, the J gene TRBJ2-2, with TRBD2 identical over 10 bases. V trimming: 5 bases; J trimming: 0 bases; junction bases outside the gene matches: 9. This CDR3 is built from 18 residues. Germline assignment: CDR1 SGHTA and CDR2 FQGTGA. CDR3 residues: CASSPRTSGGTNTGELFF. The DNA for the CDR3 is TGTGCCAGCAGCCCGAGGACTAGCGGAGGGACGAACACCGGGGAGCTGTTTTTT.

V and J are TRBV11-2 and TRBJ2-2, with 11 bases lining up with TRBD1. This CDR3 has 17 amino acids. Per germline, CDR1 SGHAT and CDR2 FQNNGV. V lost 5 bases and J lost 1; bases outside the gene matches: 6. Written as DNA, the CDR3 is TGTGCCAGCAGCCACGGACAGGGGGCTTGGAACACCGGGGAGCTGTTTTTT. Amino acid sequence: CASSHGQGAWNTGELFF.

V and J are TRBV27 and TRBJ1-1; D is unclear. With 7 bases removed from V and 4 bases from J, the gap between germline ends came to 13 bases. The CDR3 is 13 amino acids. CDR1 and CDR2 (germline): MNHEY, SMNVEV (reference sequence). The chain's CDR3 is CASIRSGSTEAFF. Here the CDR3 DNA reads TGTGCCAGCATAAGGTCGGGGAGCACTGAAGCTTTCTTT.

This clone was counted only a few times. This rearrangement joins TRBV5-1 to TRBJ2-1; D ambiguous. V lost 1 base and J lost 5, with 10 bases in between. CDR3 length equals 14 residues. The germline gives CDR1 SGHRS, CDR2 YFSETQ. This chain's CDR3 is CASSLFYSDNEQFF. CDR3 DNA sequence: TGCGCCAGCAGCTTGTTTTACTCTGACAATGAGCAGTTCTTC. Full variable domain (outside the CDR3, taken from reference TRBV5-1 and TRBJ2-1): KAGVTQTPRYLIKTRGQQVTLSCSPISGHRSVSWYQQTPGQGLQFLFEYFSETQRNKGNFPGRFSGRQFSNSRSEMNVSTLELGDSALYLCASSLFYSDNEQFFGPGTRLTVL.

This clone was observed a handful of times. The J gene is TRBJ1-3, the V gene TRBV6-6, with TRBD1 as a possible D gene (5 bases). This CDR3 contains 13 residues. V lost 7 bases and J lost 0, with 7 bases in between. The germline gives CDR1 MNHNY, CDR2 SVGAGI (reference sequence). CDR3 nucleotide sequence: TGTGCCAGCAAACAGGCCTCTGGAAACACCATATATTTT. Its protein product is CASKQASGNTIYF.

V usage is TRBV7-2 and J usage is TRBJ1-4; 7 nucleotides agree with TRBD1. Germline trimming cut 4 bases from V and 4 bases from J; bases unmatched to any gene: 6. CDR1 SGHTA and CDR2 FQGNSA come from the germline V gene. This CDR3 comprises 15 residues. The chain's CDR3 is CASSSRTGLNEKLFF. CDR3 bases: TGTGCCAGCAGCTCCCGGACAGGACTTAATGAAAAACTGTTTTTT.

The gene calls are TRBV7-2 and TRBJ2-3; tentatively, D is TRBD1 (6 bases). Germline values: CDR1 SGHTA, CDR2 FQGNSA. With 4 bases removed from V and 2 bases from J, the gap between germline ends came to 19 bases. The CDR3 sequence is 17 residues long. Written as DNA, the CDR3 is TGTGCCAGCAGCTATTCGGGGCCCGAGGGACACACAGATACGCAGTATTTT. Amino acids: CASSYSGPEGHTDTQYF.

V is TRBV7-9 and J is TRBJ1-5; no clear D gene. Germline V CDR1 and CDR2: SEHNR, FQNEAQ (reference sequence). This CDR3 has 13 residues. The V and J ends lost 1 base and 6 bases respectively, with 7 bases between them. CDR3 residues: CASSLEQSQPQHF. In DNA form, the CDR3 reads TGTGCCAGCAGCTTAGAGCAAAGTCAGCCCCAGCATTTT.

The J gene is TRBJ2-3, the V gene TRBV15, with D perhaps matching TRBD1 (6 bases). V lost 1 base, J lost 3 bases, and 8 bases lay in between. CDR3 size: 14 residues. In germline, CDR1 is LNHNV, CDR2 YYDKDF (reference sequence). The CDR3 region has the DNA TGTGCCACCAGCAGAGGGACAGTTACAGATACGCAGTATTTT. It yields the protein CATSRGTVTDTQYF.

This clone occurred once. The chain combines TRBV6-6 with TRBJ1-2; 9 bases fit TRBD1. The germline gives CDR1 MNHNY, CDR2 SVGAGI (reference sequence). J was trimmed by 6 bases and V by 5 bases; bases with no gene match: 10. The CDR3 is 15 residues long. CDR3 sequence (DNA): TGTGCCAGCAGTGCCCGGGACAGGGTTCCCAATGGCTACACCTTC. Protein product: CASSARDRVPNGYTF.

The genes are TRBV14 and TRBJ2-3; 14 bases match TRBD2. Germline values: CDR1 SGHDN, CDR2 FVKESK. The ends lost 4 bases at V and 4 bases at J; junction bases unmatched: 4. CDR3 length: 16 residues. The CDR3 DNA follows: TGTGCCAGCAGCCCGGGACTAGCGGGAGTGGCAGATACGCAGTATTTT. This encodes CASSPGLAGVADTQYF.

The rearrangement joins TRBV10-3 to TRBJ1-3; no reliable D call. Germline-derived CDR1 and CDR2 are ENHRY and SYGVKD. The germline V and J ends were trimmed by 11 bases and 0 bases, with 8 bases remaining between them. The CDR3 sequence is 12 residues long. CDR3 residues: CASLSSGNTIYF. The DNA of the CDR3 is TGTGCCTCGCTAAGCTCTGGAAACACCATATATTTT.

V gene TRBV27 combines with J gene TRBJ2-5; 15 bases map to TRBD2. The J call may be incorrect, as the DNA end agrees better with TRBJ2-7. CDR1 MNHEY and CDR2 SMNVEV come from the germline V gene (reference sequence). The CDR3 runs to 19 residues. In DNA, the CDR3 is TGTGCCAGCAGTTTATTGGGACTAGCGGGAGGTCCCCAGGATCACGAGCAGTACTTC. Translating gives CASSLLGLAGGPQDHEQYF.

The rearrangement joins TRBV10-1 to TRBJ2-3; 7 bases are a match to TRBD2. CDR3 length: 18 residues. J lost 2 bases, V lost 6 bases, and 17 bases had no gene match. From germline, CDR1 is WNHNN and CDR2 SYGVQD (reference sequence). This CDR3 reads CASRRLASRPKYTDTQYF. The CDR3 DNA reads TGCGCCAGCAGGAGACTAGCTTCCAGACCCAAATACACAGATACGCAGTATTTT.

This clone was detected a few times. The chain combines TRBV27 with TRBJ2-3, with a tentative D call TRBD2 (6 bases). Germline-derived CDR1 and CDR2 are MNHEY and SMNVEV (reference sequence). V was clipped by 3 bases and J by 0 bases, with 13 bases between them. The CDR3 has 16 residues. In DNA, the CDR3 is TGTGCCAGCAGTTTGCGGGGTCATCCTAGCACAGATACGCAGTATTTT. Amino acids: CASSLRGHPSTDTQYF.

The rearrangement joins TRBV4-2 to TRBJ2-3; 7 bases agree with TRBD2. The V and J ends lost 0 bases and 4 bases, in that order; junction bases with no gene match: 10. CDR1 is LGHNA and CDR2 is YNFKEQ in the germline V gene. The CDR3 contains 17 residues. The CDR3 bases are TGTGCCAGCAGCCAAGATAATCTAGCGGAAGGCTCAGATACGCAGTATTTT. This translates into CASSQDNLAEGSDTQYF.

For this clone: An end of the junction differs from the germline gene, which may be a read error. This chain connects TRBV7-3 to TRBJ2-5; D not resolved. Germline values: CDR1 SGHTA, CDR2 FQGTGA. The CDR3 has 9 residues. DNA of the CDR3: TGTGCCAGCAGCTCTCCTCGGGACTTC. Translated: CASSSPRDF. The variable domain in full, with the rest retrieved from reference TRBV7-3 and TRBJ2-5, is GAGVSQTPSNKVTEKGKYVELRCDPISGHTALYWYRQSLGQGPEFLIYFQGTGAADDSGLPNDRFFAVRPEGSVSTLKIQRTERGDSAVYLCASSSPRDFGPGTRLLVL.